A selection of T cell receptor beta chains follows, all from one sample in a study of human T cells and chemical hapten exposure. TCRdb reanalysed the RACE reads using MiXCR and keeps one entry per CDR3 protein. The sample consists of about 110,000 distinct CDR3 sequences, under 40% of them appearing once. The material was whole blood, obtained in connection with sensitization to the hapten diphenylcyclopropenone (DPC). The receptors here all came from a man between 35 and 55 years old with alopecia areata. Some clones in this sample may be carry-over from other donors' samples. Each CDR3 is given without its conserved first and last residue. Fields, in order: V gene, CDR3 protein.

>TRBV5-1
ASSLFQGETDGYT
>TRBV27
ASSFISGAYNEQF
>TRBV12-3/TRBV12-4
ASRYYNEQF
>TRBV3-1
ASSQDTGTLPFGSPLH
>TRBV6-4
ASSREGASYNEQF
>TRBV7-3
ASSSRGDSYNEQF
>TRBV28
ASSNKPRGLNTGELF
>TRBV19
ASSPTSGRWTGELF
>TRBV7-6
ASSLGSGGSTDTQY
>TRBV6-6
ASSYPIRTSYEKLF
>TRBV30
AWRPNGRNQPQH
>TRBV6-2/TRBV6-3
ASSRGGSSNQPQH